This is a list of T cell receptor beta chains from one sample in a study of tumor-infiltrating lymphocytes in primary liver carcinoma. One entry per CDR3 protein, called by TCRdb with MiXCR from the multiplex PCR reads. The sample lists about 64,000 distinct CDR3 sequences; about 71% were seen once. The sequenced material came from liver tumor tissue from sampling region 4. The receptors were sampled from a man aged 35 to 55 with primary liver carcinoma and hepatitis B virus infection. Both conserved end residues are part of each CDR3. Size is stated for part of the rows, as once, few or many counts, or as a class when the clone is expanded.

clone size | J gene | V gene | CDR3 protein
few | TRBJ1-2 | TRBV4-3 | CANSQAGAGRNYGYTF
NA | TRBJ2-1 | TRBV5-1 | CASRYQTPDGRNEQFF
NA | TRBJ2-5 | TRBV11-2 | CASSRTPGEGKENQYF
NA | TRBJ2-7 | TRBV6-2/TRBV6-3 | CASSYCGAGTEDYEHYF
few | TRBJ2-1 | TRBV5-4 | CASSAYKVNEQFF
NA | TRBJ2-7 | TRBV7-9 | CASNRTSEYYEQYF
NA | TRBJ1-2 | TRBV6-2/TRBV6-3 | CASSYSMVNGYTF
NA | TRBJ1-5 | TRBV6-2/TRBV6-3 | CASSYRAEQPQHF
many | TRBJ2-1 | TRBV11-1 | CASSPRGLAGVGEQFF
NA | TRBJ2-7 | TRBV30 | CTWSGLAEAYKQYF
NA | TRBJ2-2 | TRBV12-3/TRBV12-4 | CGSSPGLSVGELLF
NA | TRBJ2-5 | TRBV29-1 | CSVGLQETQYF
NA | TRBJ2-5 | TRBV5-6 | CASSFDQREAQYF
NA | TRBJ2-3 | TRBV11-2 | CASLVAGGPYTQYF
NA | TRBJ1-1 | TRBV28 | CASRITEDEAFF
NA | TRBJ1-2 | TRBV29-1 | CSVERGCDYTF
NA | TRBJ1-1 | TRBV6-1 | CASNLDRNTETFF
NA | TRBJ2-7 | TRBV10-3 | CAIRWGSGGRYF
NA | TRBJ2-7 | TRBV5-4 | CAGSPISGPNYEQYF
many | TRBJ2-3 | TRBV11-3 | CASSPGTGYVTTDTQYF
NA | TRBJ2-7 | TRBV6-5 | CASRPLHTSYEQYF
many | TRBJ2-1 | TRBV11-1 | CASSVGLNNEQFF
few | TRBJ2-3 | TRBV11-2 | CASSLEGSRDTQYF
NA | TRBJ2-5 | TRBV9 | CASSVGRQGWETQYF
NA | TRBJ2-7 | TRBV5-1 | CASNSDSTNEQYF
NA | TRBJ2-7 | TRBV10-3 | CAISKAGQEQCF
few | TRBJ1-1 | TRBV6-1 | CASSPRSGGSEALF
many | TRBJ2-2 | TRBV10-3 | CAIRVQEGATGELFF
NA | TRBJ1-5 | TRBV12-5 | CASLRRDQPQHF
NA | TRBJ2-2 | TRBV6-1 | CASSGPGLAGTWELFF
once | TRBJ1-4 | TRBV11-2 | CATSLDGFANEKLPF
many | TRBJ2-1 | TRBV7-9 | CASSSRTEYNEQFF
few | TRBJ2-2 | TRBV12-3/TRBV12-4 | CASSPGSSTDGELFF
NA | TRBJ2-7 | TRBV30 | CAWSLQAAGTYEQYF
NA | TRBJ2-3 | TRBV5-1 | CTSRDAGSDTQYF
NA | TRBJ2-2 | TRBV7-9 | CANSSRTSGNTGELFF
NA | TRBJ2-7 | TRBV6-5 | CASSYSRWAGVGQYF
NA | TRBJ2-7 | TRBV2 | CDSRENRAVSYKQYF
NA | TRBJ1-4 | TRBV5-6 | CAISQTGSGDKLFF
many | TRBJ2-3 | TRBV29-1 | CSVEAPGDTQYF
NA | TRBJ1-1 | TRBV11-2 | CASSLSVHFADTEAFF
NA | TRBJ2-7 | TRBV7-3 | CASSLGGSGYEQYF
few | TRBJ2-3 | TRBV6-6 | CVSSHGTYVPDTQYF
NA | TRBJ1-2 | TRBV12-3/TRBV12-4 | CASRTCDSTGYGYTF
NA | TRBJ1-6 | TRBV28 | CASNSPGPITPPF
NA | TRBJ2-7 | TRBV11-2 | CASSSNRNSNELYF
few | TRBJ1-1 | TRBV12-3/TRBV12-4 | CASSLALGGTGRSTEAFF
NA | TRBJ2-2 | TRBV29-1 | CSAERQGRVGELFF
few | TRBJ1-1 | TRBV29-1 | CNDRWGATEAFF
NA | TRBJ2-3 | TRBV5-1 | CASSLIGRIDGTDTQYF
NA | TRBJ2-6 | TRBV11-2 | CASSLDLGAGAIVLTF
NA | TRBJ2-7 | TRBV4-1 | CASSQDRTGVIIEQYF
NA | TRBJ2-2 | TRBV7-9 | CAGSLVLQGWTGGPFF
NA | TRBJ2-7 | TRBV5-5 | CVSSSTYEQYF
NA | TRBJ2-1 | TRBV29-1 | CSVEGTDYNEQFF